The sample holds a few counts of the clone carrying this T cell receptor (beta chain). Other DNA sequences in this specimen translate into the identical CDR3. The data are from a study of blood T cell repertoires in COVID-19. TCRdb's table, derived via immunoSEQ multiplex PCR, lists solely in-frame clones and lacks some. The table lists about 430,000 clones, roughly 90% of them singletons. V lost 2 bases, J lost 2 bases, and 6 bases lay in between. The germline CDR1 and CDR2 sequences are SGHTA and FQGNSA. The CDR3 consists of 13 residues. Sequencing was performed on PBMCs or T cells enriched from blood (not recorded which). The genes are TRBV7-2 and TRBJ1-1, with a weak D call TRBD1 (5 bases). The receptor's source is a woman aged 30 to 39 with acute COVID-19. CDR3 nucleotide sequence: TGTGCCAGCAGCTTACAGGGTAACACTGAAGCTTTCTTT. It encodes CASSLQGNTEAFF. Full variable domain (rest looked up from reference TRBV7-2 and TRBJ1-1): GAGVSQSPSNKVTEKGKDVELRCDPISGHTALYWYRQSLGQGLEFLIYFQGNSAPDKSGLPSDRFSAERTGGSVSTLTIQRTQQEDSAVYLCASSLQGNTEAFFGQGTRLTVV.